This T cell receptor beta chain comes out of a study of tumor T cells in aggressive B-cell lymphoma (dated by TCRdb to between 2016 and 2019). To prepare the library, the immunoSEQ multiplex PCR assay was applied. Here the immuneACCESS table is served through TCRdb, limited to in-frame sequences with V and J called. Missing clones are a known gap in these copies; in checked studies unresolved V genes cover under half, and the rest lacks a known reason. This sample comprises roughly 4,000 clones, roughly 82% of them detected only once. In total, the top ten clones hold more than 40% of the sample. V and J lose 6 bases and 7 bases, and a span of 15 bases separates them. Per the germline V gene, MNHEY is the CDR1 and SVGAGI is the CDR2. From its cysteine to its phenylalanine, the CDR3 spans 13 amino acids. Only the CDR3 portion is preserved as DNA: 39 bases, with reading frame beginning at the first base.

On this clone: Its antigen is still unknown. One base away there is no much larger clone; base qualities are not given.

This TCR was recovered from an adult with diffuse large B cell lymphoma. Rearrangement joined TRBV6-5 to TRBJ1-2; a tentative D match to TRBD1 spans 5 bases. Sequencing used tumor tissue. The CDR3 region: CASSPRRDSGYTF. The sequenced DNA is TGTGCCAGCAGCCCTCGACGGGACTCTGGCTACACCTTC.